This TCR beta chain was recorded in a study of Ad26.COV2.S vaccination and SARS-CoV-2 variants. Looking at the study overall: Administration of Ad26.COV2.S was intramuscular, either once or twice 56 days apart.

This clone was seen only once. Clones were sequenced by immunoSEQ multiplex PCR, and TCRdb holds only the in-frame ones, with some missing. The sample lists under 500,000 clones, around 92% occurring once. Stated treatment: some 19 received Ad26.COV2.S at low or high dose, single or two shots; roughly five received placebo; per-sample allocation not given. On day 63 after the first injection, vaccine and placebo recipients gave samples. Germline CDR1 SEHNR, CDR2 FQNEAQ (reference sequence). Trimming cost V 4 bases and J 3 bases, with 10 bases left between them. The CDR3 is made up of 13 amino acids. This clonotype originated in a person between 18 and 59 years old who received the Ad26.COV2.S COVID-19 vaccine or a placebo. This sequence joins TRBV7-9 and TRBJ2-7; tentative D call: TRBD1 (6 bases). Sample: peripheral blood, taken in a trial of Ad26.COV2.S vaccine versus placebo. CDR3 sequence: CASSYGQSYEQYF. CDR3 coding DNA: TGTGCCAGCAGCTACGGACAGAGCTACGAGCAGTACTTC.